This paragraph reports one TCR beta chain. Sequencing used immunoSEQ multiplex PCR; TCRdb keeps in-frame clones, though not all of them. The profile shows approximately 160,000 clones, roughly nine tenths of them singletons. The CDR3 has 15 residues. Trimming took off 6 bases at V and 1 base at J, with 15 bases between the two ends. The V gene's germline CDR1 is MNHEY and CDR2 SVGEGT. The sample comes from a study of blood T cell repertoires in COVID-19. Study-wide context: Sample material is recorded as cDNA or gDNA derived from T cells, B-cell-depleted T cells, or PBMCs.

This chain links TRBV6-2 or TRBV6-3 with TRBJ1-1; perhaps TRBD1 as D (5 bases). The sample taken for sequencing was peripheral blood. The TCR was taken from a woman aged 70-85 years with acute or convalescent COVID-19. The CDR3 here is CASSFPGLANTEAFF. The CDR3, as DNA: TGTGCCAGCAGCTTTCCAGGGCTGGCGAACACTGAAGCTTTCTTT.